This T cell receptor (beta chain) derives from a study of T cells after yellow fever vaccination. General observations from the study: The study noted that FACS-sorted repertoires could contain abundant clonotypes contaminating from the bulk population.

V was pared by 4 bases and J by 0 bases, with 10 bases of the junction left unmatched. The CDR3 extends over 17 amino acids. CDR1 and CDR2 (germline): SGHRS, YFSETQ. Of note for this clonotype: Its antigen is undetermined.

Template switching by 5'RACE produced TCR cDNA, adding a universal primer site and UMIs. Each CDR3 protein gets one entry after TCRdb re-called the 5' RACE reads with MiXCR. The table includes around 310,000 distinct CDR3 sequences, around 4.5% detected once. The source material was PBMCs, sampled 15 days after the yellow fever booster vaccination. The V and J genes are TRBV5-1 and TRBJ1-1, with 9 bases fitting TRBD1. This receptor was obtained from a man younger than 30 who received the YFV17D yellow fever vaccine. CDR3 protein: CASSQRTGEAMNTEAFF. CDR3 sequence (DNA): TGCGCCAGCAGCCAAAGGACAGGGGAAGCTATGAACACTGAAGCTTTCTTT.